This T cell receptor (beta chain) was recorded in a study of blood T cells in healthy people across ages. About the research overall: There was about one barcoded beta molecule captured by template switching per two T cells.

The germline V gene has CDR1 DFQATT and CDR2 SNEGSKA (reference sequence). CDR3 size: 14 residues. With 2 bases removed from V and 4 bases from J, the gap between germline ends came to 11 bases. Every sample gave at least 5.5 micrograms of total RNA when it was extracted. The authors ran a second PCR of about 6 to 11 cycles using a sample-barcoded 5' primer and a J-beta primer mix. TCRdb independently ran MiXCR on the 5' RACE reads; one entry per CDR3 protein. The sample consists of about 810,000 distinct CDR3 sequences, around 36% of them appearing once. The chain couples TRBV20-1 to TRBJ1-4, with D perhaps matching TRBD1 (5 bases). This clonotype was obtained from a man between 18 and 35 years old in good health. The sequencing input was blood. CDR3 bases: TGCAGTGCTAGACGGGACGTTTATAATGAAAAACTGTTTTTT. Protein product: CSARRDVYNEKLFF.